This T cell receptor (beta chain) originates from a study of OX40 agonist ivuxolimab in advanced cancers. About the study: From about 20 to 80 years was the age range, with a mean of around 54 years, and 65% to 90% were male.

Some clones are missing from TCRdb's copy, which holds only in-frame ones; the method was immunoSEQ multiplex PCR. The data contain about 3,000 clones, over 70% of them singletons. In this sample, this clone is large. No antigen is known for it. Study results and limitations: Some patients who did not respond also had low normalized T-cell clonal expansion.

Trimming cost V 11 bases and J 9 bases; bases outside gene matches: 8. Germline-derived CDR1 and CDR2 are SEHNR and FQNEAQ (reference sequence). This CDR3 contains 13 residues. This sequence joins TRBV7-9 and TRBJ2-1, with 12 positions matching TRBD1. The sequence came from an adult with an advanced solid tumor such as melanoma, head and neck, liver or kidney cancer. The source was CD4+ or CD8+ T cells sorted from blood, collected in a trial of the OX40 agonist ivuxolimab. The CDR3 sequence is CAWSGQGAVEQFF. CDR3 nucleotides: TGTGCCTGGTCGGGACAGGGGGCAGTTGAGCAGTTCTTC. Supplemented by reference TRBV7-9 and TRBJ2-1, the full variable domain reads DTGVSQNPRHKITKRGQNVTFRCDPISEHNRLYWYRQTLGQGPEFLTYFQNEAQLEKSRLLSDRFSAERPKGSFSTLEIQRTEQGDSAMYLCAWSGQGAVEQFFGPGTRLTVL.